These 19 T cell receptor beta chains came from one sample sequenced in a study of Graves' ophthalmopathy and Graves' hyperthyroidism. Beta-chain TCR CDR3 regions were amplified from RNA transcripts. An initial RT-PCR round employing HTBI primers preceded a second-round multiplex PCR. Via MiXCR, TCRdb re-called the multiplex PCR reads, giving one row per CDR3 protein. The sample has about 480,000 distinct CDR3 sequences; about 15% are singletons. Sequencing was done on a sample of blood. The receptor source for this set is a woman in her 30s with Graves' ophthalmopathy.

Ten or more counts support this clonotype. The chain employs TRBV5-1 and TRBJ1-1, with D hard to call. V gave up 7 bases and J gave up 0 bases, with 13 bases separating them. The CDR3 spans 14 residues. Germline CDR1 SGHRS, CDR2 YFSETQ. CDR3 in DNA: TGCGCCAGCGGACCGGGAGAATTGAACACTGAAGCTTTCTTT. Protein sequence: CASGPGELNTEAFF.

This clonotype was detected many times. The chain carries TRBV12-3 or TRBV12-4 and TRBJ1-1, with D tentatively TRBD1 (5 bases). Trimming removed 10 bases from V and 1 base from J, with 22 bases in between. The CDR3 has 16 residues. The CDR3 DNA follows: TGTGCCACCCTATCCCCCTGGCAGGGTACGAACACTGAAGCTTTCTTT. It codes for CATLSPWQGTNTEAFF.

This clonotype was counted ten times or more. This chain uses TRBV27 with TRBJ1-1, with 9 bases matching TRBD1. The CDR3 spans 16 residues. Germline assignment: CDR1 MNHEY and CDR2 SMNVEV (reference sequence). J gave up 0 bases and V 5 bases, and 7 bases lay outside the gene matches. The CDR3 DNA sequence: TGTGCCAGCAGTCCGCTGGGACAGGGATTGAACACTGAAGCTTTCTTT. Translated, it gives CASSPLGQGLNTEAFF.

At least ten counts were recorded for this clonotype. The rearrangement uses TRBV6-5 and TRBJ1-3; possible D gene TRBD1, 6 bases. This CDR3 spans 16 amino acids. V lost 6 bases and J lost 0, with 15 bases in between. The germline gives CDR1 MNHEY, CDR2 SVGAGI. CDR3 protein: CASRLGQIFSGNTIYF. CDR3 in DNA: TGTGCCAGCAGATTAGGACAGATTTTCTCTGGAAACACCATATATTTT.

Concerning this clonotype itself: Mismatch with germline at one junction end may stem from a read error. The chain combines TRBV12-3 or TRBV12-4 with TRBJ1-6; the D gene is possibly TRBD1 (5 bases). This CDR3 comprises 14 residues. CDR3 sequence: CSSSTGLGNSSLHF. CDR3 nucleotides: TGTTCCAGCAGTACAGGCCTCGGGAATTCATCCCTCCACTTT.

This clonotype was counted at least ten times. V usage is TRBV11-3 and J usage is TRBJ2-7; weak D call: TRBD1 (6 bases). CDR3 length: 13 amino acids. In germline, CDR1 is SGHNT, CDR2 YENEEA. With 1 base removed from V and 5 bases from J, the gap between germline ends came to 9 bases. CDR3 amino acids: CASSLARGNEQYF. The CDR3, as DNA: TGTGCCAGCAGCTTAGCCAGGGGAAACGAGCAGTACTTC.

This clonotype showed up many times. The chain carries TRBV6-1 and TRBJ1-2; 8 nucleotides agree with TRBD1. Germline values: CDR1 MNHNS, CDR2 SASEGT. The trim removed 7 bases at V and 3 bases at J, leaving 10 bases unmatched. The CDR3 has 15 amino acids. The CDR3 loop is CASTLKQGVDYGYTF. The CDR3 DNA is TGTGCCAGCACCCTTAAACAGGGGGTTGACTATGGCTACACCTTC.

This clonotype was counted ten times or more. The CDR3 region has the DNA TGTGCCAGCAGACCGACAGGTTTTAACTATGGCTACACCTTC. Its translation: CASRPTGFNYGYTF. The chain uses TRBV27 and TRBJ1-2; tentative D call: TRBD1 (6 bases). Germline CDR1 is MNHEY and CDR2 is SMNVEV (reference sequence). The CDR3 consists of 14 residues. Trimming pared 6 bases from V and 1 base from J, leaving 12 bases between.

In its sample, this clonotype was seen many times. The rearrangement uses TRBV28 and TRBJ1-2, with a possible D match to TRBD1 (5 bases). In germline, CDR1 is MDHEN, CDR2 SYDVKM. The V gene lost 0 bases and the J gene lost 8 bases, with 10 bases spanning the gap. This CDR3 region has 13 residues. The chain's CDR3 is CASSLWRGGGYTF. The CDR3 DNA reads as TGTGCCAGCAGTTTATGGAGGGGAGGCGGCTACACCTTC.

This clonotype was seen repeatedly, ten times or more. The chain couples TRBV11-1 to TRBJ1-1, with a tentative D call TRBD1 (6 bases). The CDR3 has 15 residues. Germline V CDR1 and CDR2: SGHAT, FQDESV (reference sequence). The V end was cut by 7 bases, the J end by 0 bases, with 15 bases between. CDR3 sequence: CASTTRDTLNTEAFF. The CDR3 nucleotides are TGTGCCAGCACTACGCGGGACACCCTGAACACTGAAGCTTTCTTT.

This clonotype appeared many times. The chain uses TRBV11-2 and TRBJ2-5; the D is unclear. Germline CDR1 SGHAT, CDR2 FQNNGV. Trimming pared 4 bases from V and 5 bases from J, leaving 14 bases between. CDR3 length: 14 amino acids. The CDR3 DNA is TGTGCCAGCAGCTCCTCCTCGGCGTGGGAGACCCAGTACTTC. Amino acids: CASSSSSAWETQYF.

At least ten counts were recorded for this clonotype. The chain combines TRBV28 with TRBJ2-4; D is ambiguous. With 6 bases removed from V and 1 base from J, the gap between germline ends came to 10 bases. The CDR3 extends over 14 amino acids. CDR1 MDHEN and CDR2 SYDVKM come from the germline V gene. Written as DNA, the CDR3 is TGTGCCAGCAGCATCAACGGGGCCAAAAACATTCAGTACTTC. It codes for CASSINGAKNIQYF.

This clonotype has ten or more counts. The DNA of the CDR3 is TGTGCCAGCAGCCCTACGCGGTCTGGAAACACCATATATTTT. Translated, it gives CASSPTRSGNTIYF. This sequence joins TRBV6-1 and TRBJ1-3, with D hard to call. Germline V CDR1 and CDR2: MNHNS, SASEGT. V dropped 6 bases and J dropped 1 base, with 10 bases sitting between them. This CDR3 comprises 14 residues.

Ten or more counts support this clonotype. The rearrangement joins TRBV6-1 to TRBJ1-1, with D unresolved. Trimming took 6 bases from V and 1 from J, leaving 15 bases between them. Germline V lookup: CDR1 MNHNS, CDR2 SASEGT. This CDR3 has 15 amino acids. In DNA form, the CDR3 reads TGTGCCAGCAGCCGGAGGGCAGTGGGGAACACTGAAGCTTTCTTT. As protein: CASSRRAVGNTEAFF.

The V gene is TRBV18, the J gene TRBJ2-5; D is unresolved. The V end lost 3 bases, the J end lost 3 bases, and 8 bases lay between the germline ends. The CDR3 sequence is 13 residues long. CDR1 and CDR2 (germline): KGHSH, LQKENI. CDR3 in amino acids: CASSPTLEETQYF. DNA for the CDR3: TGTGCCAGCTCACCCACATTGGAAGAGACCCAGTACTTC. Full variable domain (outside the CDR3, taken from reference TRBV18 and TRBJ2-5): NAGVMQNPRHLVRRRGQEARLRCSPMKGHSHVYWYRQLPEEGLKFMVYLQKENIIDESGMPKERFSAEFPKEGPSILRIQQVVRGDSAAYFCASSPTLEETQYFGPGTRLLVL.

This clonotype was picked up many times. The chain has TRBV12-3 or TRBV12-4 and TRBJ1-1, with 8 nucleotides matching TRBD1. The V gene end was trimmed by 10 bases and the J gene end by 1 base; junction bases not matched to a gene: 14. The CDR3 has 16 residues. The CDR3 loop is CATLSPGQGANTEAFF. The CDR3 DNA reads as TGTGCCACCCTATCCCCGGGGCAGGGGGCGAACACTGAAGCTTTCTTT.

This clonotype occurred a few times. Being one base from a much bigger clone, this may be a read error. The gene calls are TRBV2 and TRBJ2-7; 10 positions agree with TRBD1. From germline, CDR1 is SNHLY and CDR2 FYNNEI. CDR3 length: 14 residues. CDR3 residues: CVSIDRTGGNEQYF. Here the CDR3 DNA reads TGTGTCAGCATCGATAGGACAGGGGGTAACGAGCAGTACTTC. The variable domain in full, completed from reference TRBV2 and TRBJ2-7, reads EPEVTQTPSHQVTQMGQEVILRCVPISNHLYFYWYRQILGQKVEFLVSFYNNEISEKSEIFDDQFSVERPDGSNFTLKIRSTKLEDSAMYFCVSIDRTGGNEQYFGPGTRLTVT.

This clonotype was found many times. The genes are TRBV5-5 and TRBJ2-7; 8 positions agree with TRBD2. Germline V gene sequence: CDR1 SGHKS, CDR2 YYEKEE (reference sequence). V lost 6 bases and J lost 5; bases outside the gene matches: 7. CDR3 length equals 13 residues. CDR3 sequence: CASTPGGKDEQYF. CDR3 sequence (DNA): TGTGCCAGCACCCCGGGAGGGAAAGACGAGCAGTACTTC.

This clonotype was seen at least ten times. The chain carries TRBV12-3 or TRBV12-4 and TRBJ1-6; no definite D call. This CDR3 has 13 amino acids. Deletions cut 2 bases from V and 10 bases from J, with 9 bases between. Written as DNA, the CDR3 is TGTGCCAGCAGTTTAAACCGGGCCTCACCCCTCCACTTT. This encodes CASSLNRASPLHF.